The rows below give T cell receptor beta chains drawn from one sample of a study of blood T cell repertoires in COVID-19. Here immunoSEQ multiplex PCR was the method, and the copy in TCRdb shows in-frame clones only, minus some. This sample has about 200,000 clones, with approximately 78% found just once. Specimen: peripheral blood. These receptors were collected from a woman aged 70 to 79 with COVID-19, enrolled during active disease. Each CDR3 is given with its conserved first and last residue. The order of the fields is J gene, clone size, D gene, V gene, CDR3 protein, CDR3 DNA. The D gene is left open where the match is weak. Some rows mark clone size as missing; the rest say once, few, many or name a class of expanded clone.

J: TRBJ2-1
size: -
D: -
V: TRBV9
CDR3: CASSSENEQFF
DNA: TGTGCCAGCAGCTCCGAGAATGAGCAGTTCTTC

J: TRBJ2-7
size: once
D: TRBD1
V: TRBV5-1
CDR3: CASSLEGQGGGMEQYF
DNA: TGCGCCAGCAGCTTGGAGGGACAGGGGGGTGGTATGGAGCAGTACTTC

J: TRBJ1-5
size: -
D: TRBD1
V: TRBV5-1
CDR3: CASSLEGAVNQPQHF
DNA: TGCGCCAGCAGCTTGGAGGGGGCCGTTAATCAGCCCCAGCATTTT

J: TRBJ2-1
size: -
D: TRBD1
V: TRBV4-3
CDR3: CASSQTGDSWNEQFF
DNA: TGCGCCAGCAGCCAAACAGGGGACAGCTGGAATGAGCAGTTCTTC

J: TRBJ1-2
size: -
D: -
V: TRBV5-1
CDR3: CASSLAPGNYGYTF
DNA: TGCGCCAGCAGCTTGGCCCCAGGGAACTATGGCTACACCTTC

J: TRBJ2-6
size: -
D: -
V: TRBV3-1/TRBV3-2
CDR3: CASSSFSGANVLTF
DNA: TGTGCCAGCAGCTCGTTCTCTGGGGCCAACGTCCTGACTTTC

J: TRBJ2-1
size: -
D: -
V: TRBV24-1
CDR3: CATSDNRELNEQFF
DNA: TGTGCCACCAGTGACAACAGGGAACTCAATGAGCAGTTCTTC

J: TRBJ1-2
size: -
D: TRBD1
V: TRBV19
CDR3: CASSVGQANYGYTF
DNA: TGTGCCAGTAGTGTTGGACAGGCGAACTATGGCTACACCTTC

J: TRBJ1-5
size: -
D: -
V: TRBV28
CDR3: CASNLIGRKGNQPQHF
DNA: TGTGCCAGCAACCTAATAGGGAGGAAGGGCAATCAGCCCCAGCATTTT

J: TRBJ1-3
size: -
D: TRBD1
V: TRBV27
CDR3: CASQRQGGGNTIYF
DNA: TGTGCCAGCCAAAGACAGGGTGGTGGAAACACCATATATTTT

J: TRBJ2-1
size: -
D: -
V: TRBV28
CDR3: CASSLVQGNEQFF
DNA: TGTGCCAGCAGTTTAGTCCAGGGGAATGAGCAGTTCTTC

J: TRBJ2-2
size: -
D: -
V: TRBV6-2/TRBV6-3
CDR3: CASSLAGRTGELFF
DNA: TGTGCCAGCAGTTTAGCCGGGAGAACCGGGGAGCTGTTTTTT

J: TRBJ2-1
size: -
D: TRBD2
V: TRBV7-6
CDR3: CASSPRSRLADYNEQFF
DNA: TGTGCCAGCAGCCCCCGCTCCCGACTAGCCGACTACAATGAGCAGTTCTTC

J: TRBJ2-2
size: -
D: TRBD1
V: TRBV12-3/TRBV12-4
CDR3: CASSRQGPGELFF
DNA: TGTGCCAGCAGTCGACAGGGGCCCGGGGAGCTGTTTTTT